This entry is about one T cell receptor beta chain. Original processing notes: Reference gene primer amplification yielded estimated nucleated cell counts. Clones were sequenced by immunoSEQ multiplex PCR, and TCRdb holds only the in-frame ones, with some missing. The D gene and trimming were derived from the DNA, and the V and J assignments and clone size from that table. The table includes roughly 170,000 clones, about 85% detected once. This specimen comes from a study of blood T cell repertoires in COVID-19. V was clipped by 2 bases and J by 14 bases; unmatched bases: 5. The V gene's germline CDR1 is SGHNT and CDR2 YYREEE (reference sequence). This CDR3 has 13 residues.

Source material: peripheral blood. The chain couples TRBV5-4 to TRBJ1-6, with TRBD1 matching 9 bases. The receptor was derived from a man aged 60 to 75 who had recovered from COVID-19. The chain's CDR3 is CASSFVGQGSLHF. The CDR3 nucleotides are TGTGCCAGCAGCTTTGTAGGACAGGGGTCCCTCCACTTT.